Each of the 14 T cell receptor beta chains below was sequenced from the same sample in a study of blood T cells in healthy people across ages. PCR was performed a second time for roughly 7 to 12 cycles using a sample-barcoded 5' primer and a J-beta primer mix. Via MiXCR, TCRdb re-called the 5' RACE reads, giving one row per CDR3 protein. This sample carries fewer than 950,000 distinct CDR3 sequences, about 48% of them seen once, and the ten largest clones take roughly 37%. Sequencing was done on a sample of blood. The origin of the receptors is a man at least 80 years old in good health.

This chain links TRBV3-1 with TRBJ2-1; D is unresolved. CDR3 length: 14 amino acids. Germline-derived CDR1 and CDR2 are LGHDT and YNNKEL (reference sequence). V was cut by 0 bases and J by 8 bases, with 11 bases left in between. CDR3 in amino acids: CASSQELGYDEQFF. In DNA, the CDR3 is TGTGCCAGCAGCCAAGAGTTGGGTTACGATGAGCAGTTCTTC.

V usage is TRBV20-1 and J usage is TRBJ1-2, with D unclear. The CDR3 contains 12 residues. CDR1 DFQATT and CDR2 SNEGSKA come from the germline V gene (reference sequence). Trimming pared 0 bases from V and 8 bases from J, leaving 10 bases between. CDR3 residues: CSARDNPAGYTF. The DNA of the CDR3 is TGCAGTGCTAGAGATAACCCGGCCGGCTACACCTTC.

The chain combines TRBV11-2 with TRBJ2-7; TRBD2 matches 14 bases. The junction had 10 bases not matched to a gene; V was cut back by 6 bases and J by 3 bases. CDR1 and CDR2 (germline): SGHAT, FQNNGV. The CDR3 length is 17 residues. The CDR3: CASSLRGLAGVSYEQYF. The CDR3 nucleotides are TGTGCCAGCAGTTTAAGGGGACTAGCGGGAGTTAGCTACGAGCAGTACTTC.

This clonotype has just a few counts. This sequence joins TRBV20-1 and TRBJ1-2; D is perhaps TRBD1 (6 bases). CDR1 is DFQATT and CDR2 is SNEGSKA in the germline V gene (reference sequence). The CDR3 runs 16 residues. With 2 bases removed from V and 9 bases from J, the gap between germline ends came to 25 bases. The CDR3 sequence is CSARSHTDSPGGSYTF. The CDR3 DNA reads TGCAGTGCTAGATCCCACACGGACAGTCCAGGCGGGAGCTACACCTTC.

This clonotype was seen repeatedly, ten times or more. The V and J genes are TRBV20-1 and TRBJ2-3, with D possibly TRBD2 on 6 matching bases. The CDR3 loop spans 15 amino acids. Germline-derived CDR1 and CDR2 are DFQATT and SNEGSKA (reference sequence). The ends were cut back, 1 base at V and 0 bases at J, with 11 bases in the middle. CDR3: CSARAFGGSTDTQYF. CDR3 DNA sequence: TGCAGTGCTAGAGCTTTTGGGGGGAGCACAGATACGCAGTATTTT.

The V gene is TRBV2, the J gene TRBJ1-5; 8 bases are a match to TRBD1. Trimming at V came to 8 bases and at J to 3 bases, leaving 6 bases not matched to a gene. CDR3 length: 14 amino acids. Germline values: CDR1 SNHLY, CDR2 FYNNEI. CDR3 sequence: CASQQGGPNQPQHF. CDR3 in DNA: TGTGCCAGCCAACAGGGGGGGCCCAATCAGCCCCAGCATTTT.

The rearrangement joins TRBV28 to TRBJ1-1; possibly TRBD1 for D (5 bases). Per the germline V gene, CDR1 is MDHEN and CDR2 is SYDVKM. Trimming removed 7 bases from V and 0 bases from J, with 12 bases in between. The CDR3 has 14 residues. CDR3 nucleotides: TGTGCCAGCACTACCGGGGCCTTGAACACTGAAGCTTTCTTT. Translated, it gives CASTTGALNTEAFF.

The rearrangement uses TRBV10-3 and TRBJ2-7, with TRBD2 identical over 10 bases. The length of the CDR3 is 14 residues. Trimming removed 7 bases from V and 2 bases from J; junction bases left unmatched: 5. Per the germline V gene, CDR1 is ENHRY and CDR2 is SYGVKD. This CDR3 is CAIKRTSGAYEQYF. The CDR3 DNA is TGTGCCATCAAAAGGACTAGCGGAGCCTACGAGCAGTACTTC.

The CDR3 nucleotides read TGTGCCAGCACAGAAGGGGGGTTCAATCAGCCCCAGCATTTT. It translates to CASTEGGFNQPQHF. The chain uses TRBV6-2 or TRBV6-3 and TRBJ1-5; possible D gene TRBD1, 6 bases. V lost 7 bases to trimming and J lost 3 bases, with 13 bases between them. The CDR3 loop spans 14 amino acids. CDR1 and CDR2 from the germline V gene are MNHEY and SVGEGT.

The CDR3 DNA sequence: TGCGCCAGCAGCTACTCGGGACAGGGGATGAATGAGCAGTTCTTC. This codes for CASSYSGQGMNEQFF. V gene TRBV5-1 combines with J gene TRBJ2-1; 10 bases are a match to TRBD1. The CDR3 extends over 15 amino acids. J gave up 7 bases and V 3 bases, and 7 bases lay outside the gene matches. Per the germline V gene, CDR1 is SGHRS and CDR2 is YFSETQ. Drawing the rest from reference TRBV5-1 and TRBJ2-1, the complete variable domain is KAGVTQTPRYLIKTRGQQVTLSCSPISGHRSVSWYQQTPGQGLQFLFEYFSETQRNKGNFPGRFSGRQFSNSRSEMNVSTLELGDSALYLCASSYSGQGMNEQFFGPGTRLTVL.

This clonotype was found many times. This chain joins TRBV9 and TRBJ2-5; the match to TRBD2 covers 7 bases. V gave up 0 bases and J gave up 6 bases; unmatched junction bases: 2. The germline gives CDR1 SGDLS, CDR2 YYNGEE. CDR3 size: 13 residues. For the CDR3, the DNA is TGTGCCAGCAGCGTAGGGGAGGGACAGACCCAGTACTTC. Translating it yields CASSVGEGQTQYF.

In its sample, this clonotype was seen a few times. The rearrangement links TRBV12-3 or TRBV12-4 to TRBJ2-1; no reliable D call. V was clipped by 8 bases and J by 10 bases, with 15 bases between them. The CDR3 totals 12 residues. CDR3 amino acids: CASGRPSVEQFF. The DNA of the CDR3 is TGTGCCAGCGGACGACCGAGCGTCGAGCAGTTCTTC.

A note on this clonotype: The junction shows a germline mismatch at one end, possibly a read error. V and J are TRBV5-1 and TRBJ1-1, with D possibly being TRBD1 (5 bases). This CDR3 has 16 amino acids. Germline values: CDR1 SGHRS, CDR2 YFSETQ. The CDR3 reads CTSSLGGGQGNTEAFF. Written as DNA, the CDR3 is TGCACCAGCAGCTTGGGGGGTGGGCAGGGAAACACTGAAGCTTTCTTT.

The chain couples TRBV7-6 to TRBJ2-1; a weak D match, TRBD1 (6 bases). The V end was cut by 5 bases, the J end by 8 bases, with 16 bases between. The CDR3 length is 14 residues. Germline V gene sequence: CDR1 SGHVS, CDR2 FNYEAQ. CDR3 DNA sequence: TGTGCCAGCAGCCAAGAACAGGGTCAGGATGAGCAGTTCTTC. The encoded protein is CASSQEQGQDEQFF.